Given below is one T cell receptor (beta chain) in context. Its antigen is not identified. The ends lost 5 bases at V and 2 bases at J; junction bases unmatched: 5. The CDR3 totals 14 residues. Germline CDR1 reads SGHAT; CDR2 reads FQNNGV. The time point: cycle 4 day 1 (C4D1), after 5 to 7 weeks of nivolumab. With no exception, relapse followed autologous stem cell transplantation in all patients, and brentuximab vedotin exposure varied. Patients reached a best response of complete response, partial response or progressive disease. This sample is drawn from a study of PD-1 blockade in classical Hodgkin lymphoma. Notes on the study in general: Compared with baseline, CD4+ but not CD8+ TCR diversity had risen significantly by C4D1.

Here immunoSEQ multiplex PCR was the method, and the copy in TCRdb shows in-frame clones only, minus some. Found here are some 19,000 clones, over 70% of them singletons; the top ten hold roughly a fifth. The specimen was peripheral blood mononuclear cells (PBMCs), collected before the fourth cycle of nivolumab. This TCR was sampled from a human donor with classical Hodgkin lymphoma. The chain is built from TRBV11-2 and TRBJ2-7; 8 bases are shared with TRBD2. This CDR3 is CASSGPGLAYEQYF. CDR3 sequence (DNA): TGTGCCAGCAGCGGGCCGGGACTAGCCTACGAGCAGTACTTC.